This section outlines one T cell receptor beta chain sequence together with its context. What it binds is not known. The data were obtained in a study of post-analysis software for immune sequencing data. Looking at the study overall: Recorded disease courses covered relapsing-remitting, secondary progressive and progressive-relapsing multiple sclerosis. Some patients had no subtype annotation.

After removal of 6 bases from V and 5 bases from J, the junction contained 6 bases not matched to a gene. CDR3 length: 15 residues. The germline gives CDR1 MNHEY, CDR2 SVGAGI. Tagging with unique molecular identifiers was a feature of the TCR beta cDNA libraries. TCRdb re-called the PCR reads through MiXCR, storing one row per CDR3 protein. This table holds around 400,000 distinct CDR3 sequences, 39% found once. Study-level results: Higher frequency in patients than in controls was seen for roughly five TRBV segments, with TRBV5-6, TRBV5-1 and TRBV20-1 among them. The normalized Chao1 diversity of multiple sclerosis patients was significantly lower than that of controls. F measure showed strong co-clustering of same-batch samples.

This chain links TRBV6-5 with TRBJ2-2; 10 bases are a match to TRBD2. This receptor was taken from a girl aged 2-10 years with multiple sclerosis. Specimen: blood. CDR3 DNA: TGTGCCAGCAGAAAGCGGGAGGGGCGGACCGGGGAGCTGTTTTTT. Its translation is CASRKREGRTGELFF.